Below, 19 T cell receptor beta chains from the same sample are listed, as sequenced in a study of HIV-infected patients and healthy controls. Reverse transcription used around 500 ng RNA and constant-region primers for alpha and beta. Separate chain-specific third strand synthesis with multiplexing indices produced the alpha and beta libraries. Using its own MiXCR run on the 5' RACE reads, TCRdb lists one record per CDR3 protein. The profile shows tens of thousands of distinct CDR3 sequences, approximately 9% of them singletons. The repertoire came from unfractionated whole blood and reflected all unsorted peripheral T cells. Sequencing was performed on blood. The receptors originated from an adult in good health.

This clonotype was seen ten or more times. The gene calls are TRBV6-2 or TRBV6-3 and TRBJ2-1, with D maybe TRBD1 (5 bases). V was trimmed by 5 bases and J by 5 bases, leaving 19 bases between them. In germline, CDR1 is MNHEY, CDR2 SVGEGT. CDR3 length: 16 amino acids. DNA for the CDR3: TGTGCCAGCAGTATCCACCAAGAGACAGCGAACAATGAGCAGTTCTTC. It is translated as CASSIHQETANNEQFF.

Written as DNA, the CDR3 is TGCAGCGTCACCGGGAGGGGGTCCCTTCCAGATACGCAGTATTTT. This gives the protein CSVTGRGSLPDTQYF. The chain uses TRBV29-1 and TRBJ2-3; TRBD2 aligns across 8 bases. V dropped 6 bases and J dropped 4; count of bases not matched to a gene: 12. Germline CDR1 SQVTM, CDR2 ANQGSEA. The CDR3 extends over 15 amino acids.

This clonotype was picked up one time. The chain couples TRBV27 to TRBJ2-1; TRBD2 might be the D (5 bases). V was shortened by 3 bases and J by 2 bases, with 8 bases between the two germline ends. Per germline, CDR1 MNHEY and CDR2 SMNVEV (reference sequence). The CDR3 runs to 14 residues. The DNA of the CDR3 is TGTGCCAGCAGTTTGGACGGGGCCTACAATGAGCAGTTCTTC. Its protein product is CASSLDGAYNEQFF.

V and J are TRBV2 and TRBJ2-5; D is unresolved. V lost 3 bases and J 5 bases, leaving 13 bases between the germline ends. This CDR3 region has 14 residues. Per germline, CDR1 SNHLY and CDR2 FYNNEI. The CDR3 here is CASSESSAVETQYF. CDR3 nucleotide sequence: TGTGCCAGCAGTGAGAGCAGCGCTGTGGAGACCCAGTACTTC.

This clonotype showed up many times. The V and J genes are TRBV7-6 and TRBJ2-1; D is unresolved. Germline V gives CDR1 SGHVS, CDR2 FNYEAQ. Trimming removed 5 bases at V and 4 bases at J, with 18 bases between. CDR3 size: 16 residues. CDR3 in amino acids: CASSSPGLTPYNEQFF. The CDR3 DNA is TGTGCCAGCAGCAGCCCGGGCCTCACCCCTTACAATGAGCAGTTCTTC.

This clonotype was found many times. This chain links TRBV3-1 with TRBJ1-2; 7 nucleotides align to TRBD1. This CDR3 has 14 residues. Germline V gene data show CDR1 as LGHDT and CDR2 as YNNKEL (reference sequence). The junction had 9 bases not matched to a gene; V was cut back by 7 bases and J by 4 bases. The CDR3: CASTLQGPGYGYTF. The DNA for the CDR3 is TGTGCCAGCACATTACAGGGGCCGGGCTATGGCTACACCTTC.

The rearrangement joins TRBV29-1 to TRBJ2-1, with TRBD1 as a possible D gene (6 bases). In germline, CDR1 is SQVTM, CDR2 ANQGSEA. The CDR3 contains 15 residues. Trimming removed 6 bases from V and 6 bases from J, with 21 bases in between. The CDR3 sequence: CSVEIQGRVRNEQFF. In nucleotides, the CDR3 is TGCAGCGTAGAGATACAGGGCCGGGTTCGCAATGAGCAGTTCTTC.

The chain carries TRBV4-1 and TRBJ1-4; TRBD1 matches 9 bases. This CDR3 contains 17 residues. Trimming took 0 bases from V and 7 from J; bases not matched to a gene: 9. Germline CDR1 reads MGHRA; CDR2 reads YSYEKL. The CDR3 nucleotides read TGCGCCAGCAGCCAAGAGGATGGAGGACAGGGGAGTGAAAAACTGTTTTTT. Residues: CASSQEDGGQGSEKLFF.

This clonotype was counted ten times or more. The gene calls are TRBV9 and TRBJ1-3; D not resolved. This CDR3 region has 15 residues. The V and J ends lost 0 bases and 0 bases respectively, with 7 bases between them. CDR1 is SGDLS and CDR2 is YYNGEE in the germline V gene. The CDR3 is CASSVDASSGNTIYF. Written as DNA, the CDR3 is TGTGCCAGCAGCGTAGATGCGAGCTCTGGAAACACCATATATTTT.

This clonotype showed up many times. The J gene is TRBJ2-3, the V gene TRBV25-1; TRBD2 agrees at 14 bases. CDR3 length: 17 residues. The trim removed 2 bases at V and 1 base at J, leaving 2 bases unmatched. In germline, CDR1 is MGHDK, CDR2 SYGVNS. The CDR3 region has the DNA TGTGCCAGCAGTGAACGGGGACTAGCGGGGGGCACAGATACGCAGTATTTT. Protein sequence: CASSERGLAGGTDTQYF.

Many counts were recorded for this clonotype. This chain joins TRBV6-2 or TRBV6-3 and TRBJ1-1; no clear D. Germline CDR1 and CDR2: MNHEY and SVGEGT. Trimming shortened V by 6 bases and J by 3 bases, and 11 bases separated the two germline ends. This CDR3 region has 13 residues. The CDR3 loop reads CASSGSTYTEAFF. The CDR3 nucleotides are TGTGCCAGCAGCGGGAGTACGTACACTGAAGCTTTCTTT.

Here the CDR3 reads CASSYVRSSYNEQFF. Written as DNA, the CDR3 is TGTGCCAGCAGTTACGTCCGCTCCTCCTACAATGAGCAGTTCTTC. J is TRBJ2-1 and V is TRBV6-5, with no clear D. From germline, CDR1 is MNHEY and CDR2 SVGAGI. With 2 bases removed from V and 0 bases from J, the gap between germline ends came to 8 bases. The CDR3 sequence is 15 residues long.

This clonotype was seen many times. This chain links TRBV11-2 with TRBJ2-7; 7 nucleotides match TRBD1. The CDR3 runs 15 residues. The junction had 6 bases not matched to a gene; V was cut back by 4 bases and J by 0 bases. CDR1 and CDR2 (germline): SGHAT, FQNNGV. CDR3 region: CASSSRDRSSYEQYF. The CDR3 DNA is TGTGCCAGCAGCTCCCGGGACAGAAGCTCCTACGAGCAGTACTTC.

This clonotype has ten or more counts. The genes are TRBV11-2 and TRBJ1-4; possible D gene TRBD1, 6 bases. From germline, CDR1 is SGHAT and CDR2 FQNNGV. The V gene lost 3 bases and the J gene lost 10 bases, with 18 bases spanning the gap. This CDR3 spans 15 amino acids. CDR3: CASSFLIRGRIKLFF. The CDR3 nucleotides are TGTGCCAGCAGCTTCTTGATCAGGGGCCGAATAAAACTGTTTTTT.

This clonotype appeared many times. One end of the junction fails to match germline, which may point to a read error. The rearrangement links TRBV27 to TRBJ1-1, with a possible D match to TRBD1 (6 bases). Germline V lookup: CDR1 MNHEY, CDR2 SMNVEV (reference sequence). The CDR3 has 15 amino acids. The CDR3 bases are TGTGCCAGCAGTTTTTGGGGGCCGATGAACACTGAAGCTCTCTTT. It translates to CASSFWGPMNTEALF.

This clonotype showed up many times. The V and J genes are TRBV11-2 and TRBJ1-2, with D hard to call. The germline gives CDR1 SGHAT, CDR2 FQNNGV. Trimming pared 0 bases from V and 4 bases from J, leaving 12 bases between. The CDR3 extends over 15 amino acids. For the CDR3, the DNA is TGTGCCAGCAGCTTAGATTTTGCCCCCACCTATGGCTACACCTTC. Its translation: CASSLDFAPTYGYTF.

This clonotype showed up many times. This chain links TRBV3-1 with TRBJ2-1, with D possibly called TRBD1 or TRBD2 (6 bases each). Germline CDR1 and CDR2: LGHDT and YNNKEL (reference sequence). V was pared by 4 bases and J by 5 bases, with 18 bases between. This CDR3 spans 16 amino acids. CDR3 residues: CASSPLWGAFHNEQFF. As DNA, the CDR3 is TGTGCCAGCAGCCCTCTGTGGGGGGCCTTCCACAATGAGCAGTTCTTC.

This clonotype was recorded at least ten times. For the CDR3, the DNA is TGTGCCAGCAGCTTTATGGGGACGGTGAACACTGAAGCTTTCTTT. Translating it yields CASSFMGTVNTEAFF. This chain links TRBV5-4 with TRBJ1-1; perhaps TRBD1 as D (5 bases). The CDR3 runs 15 residues. V was cut by 2 bases and J by 0 bases, with 11 bases left in between. Per the germline V gene, CDR1 is SGHNT and CDR2 is YYREEE (reference sequence). The whole variable domain, filled in from reference TRBV5-4 and TRBJ1-1, reads ETGVTQSPTHLIKTRGQQVTLRCSSQSGHNTVSWYQQALGQGPQFIFQYYREEENGRGNFPPRFSGLQFPNYSSELNVNALELDDSALYLCASSFMGTVNTEAFFGQGTRLTVV.

This clonotype was recorded at least ten times. This rearrangement joins TRBV7-2 to TRBJ2-1; D could derive from TRBD1 or TRBD2 (7 bases each). Germline V gene data show CDR1 as SGHTA and CDR2 as FQGNSA. The V end was cut by 2 bases, the J end by 2 bases, with 16 bases between. The CDR3 is made up of 17 amino acids. As DNA, the CDR3 is TGTGCCAGCAGCTTATCAACCCCAGGGGGGGCCTACAATGAGCAGTTCTTC. Encoded protein: CASSLSTPGGAYNEQFF. Filled out from reference TRBV7-2 and TRBJ2-1, the complete variable domain reads GAGVSQSPSNKVTEKGKDVELRCDPISGHTALYWYRQSLGQGLEFLIYFQGNSAPDKSGLPSDRFSAERTGGSVSTLTIQRTQQEDSAVYLCASSLSTPGGAYNEQFFGPGTRLTVL.